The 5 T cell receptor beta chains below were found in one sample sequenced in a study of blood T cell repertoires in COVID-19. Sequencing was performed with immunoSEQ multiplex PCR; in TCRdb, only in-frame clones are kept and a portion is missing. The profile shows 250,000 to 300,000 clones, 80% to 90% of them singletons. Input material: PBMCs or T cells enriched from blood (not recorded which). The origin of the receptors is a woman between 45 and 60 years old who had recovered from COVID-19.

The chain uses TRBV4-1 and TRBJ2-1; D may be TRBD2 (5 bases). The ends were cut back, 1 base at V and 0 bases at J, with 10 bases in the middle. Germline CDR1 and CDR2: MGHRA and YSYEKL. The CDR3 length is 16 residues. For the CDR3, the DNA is TGCGCCAGCAGCCAAGTCTCAGCGGACTCCTACAATGAGCAGTTCTTC. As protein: CASSQVSADSYNEQFF.

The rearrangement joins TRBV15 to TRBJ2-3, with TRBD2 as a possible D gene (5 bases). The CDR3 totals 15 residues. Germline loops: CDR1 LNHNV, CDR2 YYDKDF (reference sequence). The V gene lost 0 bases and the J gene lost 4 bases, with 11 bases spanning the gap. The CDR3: CATSRDQAGPDTQYF. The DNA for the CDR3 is TGTGCCACCAGCAGAGATCAGGCGGGCCCAGATACGCAGTATTTT.

CDR3 nucleotide sequence: TGTGCCAGCAGTTCACGTGGGGCGGGAGGTAACGAAGAGACCCAGTACTTC. It codes for CASSSRGAGGNEETQYF. The chain couples TRBV28 to TRBJ2-5; 8 positions match TRBD2. V dropped 4 bases and J dropped 3; count of bases not matched to a gene: 13. The CDR3 is 17 amino acids. Germline V gene lookup returns CDR1 MDHEN and CDR2 SYDVKM.

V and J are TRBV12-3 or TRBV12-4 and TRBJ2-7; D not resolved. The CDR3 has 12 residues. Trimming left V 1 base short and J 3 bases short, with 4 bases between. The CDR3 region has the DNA TGTGCCAGCAGTTTAGATTACTACGAGCAGTACTTC. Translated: CASSLDYYEQYF.

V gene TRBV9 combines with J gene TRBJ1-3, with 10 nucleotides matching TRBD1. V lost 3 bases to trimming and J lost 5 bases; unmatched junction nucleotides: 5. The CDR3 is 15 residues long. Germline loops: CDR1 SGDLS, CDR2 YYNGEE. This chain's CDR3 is CASSDDRGQRNTIYF. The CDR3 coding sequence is TGTGCCAGCAGCGATGACAGGGGGCAAAGAAACACCATATATTTT.